This T cell receptor beta chain was sequenced in a study of graft-versus-host responses after intestinal transplantation. Processing released intraepithelial and lamina propria lymphocytes from the graft tissue. The repertoire was sequenced with immunoSEQ multiplex PCR; TCRdb's copy has only in-frame clones and lacks some. This table has around 8,000 clones, over 80% appearing once. Germline CDR1 reads SGHTA; CDR2 reads FQGNSA. The CDR3 length is 13 residues. V shed 4 bases and J shed 9 bases, with 15 bases lying between them. Sequences were derived from ileum tissue, sampled approximately 19 weeks after transplant. The chain recombines TRBV7-2 with TRBJ1-1, with a tentative D call TRBD1 (6 bases). This clonotype was sampled from a human patient who received an intestinal transplant, so some T cells may come from the graft donor. The CDR3 bases are TGTGCCAGCAGCTCAGAGACAGGTACTAAAGCTTTCTTT. It specifies CASSSETGTKAFF.